This T cell receptor (beta chain) derives from a study of shared clonotypes between healthy human individuals. Study background: Per-donor plates numbered three CD4 naive, three CD4 memory, two CD8 naive and one CD8 memory. Study results and limitations: Limited genetic and exposure-history diversity came from having few donors.

TCRdb's table, derived via immunoSEQ multiplex PCR, lists solely in-frame clones and lacks some. The sample has approximately 95,000 clones, about two thirds seen once; the top ten hold less than 55%. The count of this clone is one. Its antigen is still unknown. The sequence was collected from a man aged 25-45 years in good health. The sample comprised memory CD8+ T cells sorted from blood. Regarding subset: CD45RO+ cells pooled with CCR7-negative TemRA cells.

The CDR3 here is CSVDGTTDTQYF. CDR3 sequence (DNA): TGCAGCGTTGATGGGACCACAGATACGCAGTATTTT. The rearrangement joins TRBV29-1 to TRBJ2-3; D is tentatively TRBD1 or TRBD2 (5 bases each). The CDR3 runs 12 residues. Per the germline V gene, CDR1 is SQVTM and CDR2 is ANQGSEA. The V and J ends lost 3 bases and 2 bases respectively, with 6 bases between them.